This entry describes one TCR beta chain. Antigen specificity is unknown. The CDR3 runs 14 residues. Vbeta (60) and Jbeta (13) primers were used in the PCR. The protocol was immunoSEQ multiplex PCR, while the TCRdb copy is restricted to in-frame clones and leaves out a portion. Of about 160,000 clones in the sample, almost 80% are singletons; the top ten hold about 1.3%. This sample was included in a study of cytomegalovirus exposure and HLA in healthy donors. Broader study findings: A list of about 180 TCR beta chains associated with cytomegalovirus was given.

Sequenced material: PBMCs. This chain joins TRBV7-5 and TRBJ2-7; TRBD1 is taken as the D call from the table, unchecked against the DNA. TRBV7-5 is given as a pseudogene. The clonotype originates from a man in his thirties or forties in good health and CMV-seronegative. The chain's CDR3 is CARSNKGQDYEQYF. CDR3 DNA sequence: TGTGCCAGAAGCAACAAGGGACAAGACTACGAGCAGTACTTC.